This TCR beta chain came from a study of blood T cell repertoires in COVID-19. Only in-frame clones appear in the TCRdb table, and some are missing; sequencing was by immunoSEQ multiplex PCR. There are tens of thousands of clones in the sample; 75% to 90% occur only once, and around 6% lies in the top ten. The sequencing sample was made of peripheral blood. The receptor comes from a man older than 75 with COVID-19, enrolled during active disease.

The CDR3 coding sequence is TGTGCCAGCAGTAACCGGGACAGCCTCTCTCGGTACTTC. Its protein is CASSNRDSLSRYF. V gene TRBV12-3 or TRBV12-4 combines with J gene TRBJ2-4; 7 bases are a match to TRBD1. The length of the CDR3 is 13 residues. The J segment lost 15 bases and the V segment lost 5 bases, leaving 13 bases of the junction unmatched.